This passage covers 8 T cell receptor beta chains from one sample sequenced in a study of identical twins. TCRdb redid the calling of the 5' RACE reads with MiXCR, one entry per CDR3 protein. The sample lists 450,000 to 600,000 distinct CDR3 sequences; 20% to 25% were seen once. The same data also went into a second study, on yellow fever vaccine responses in identical twins.

The sequencing sample was made of CD4+ T cells sorted from blood. The receptors shown here come from a woman aged 18-30 years in good health.

This clonotype has only a few counts. This chain connects TRBV9 to TRBJ2-2; 8 nucleotides align to TRBD1. Germline assignment: CDR1 SGDLS and CDR2 YYNGEE. The CDR3 consists of 16 residues. Unmatched junction bases numbered 5, after V lost 3 bases and J lost 1 base. CDR3 bases: TGTGCCAGCAGCGCCTACGGACAGGGGAACACCGGGGAGCTGTTTTTT. It translates to CASSAYGQGNTGELFF.

This clonotype was seen only a few times. This chain connects TRBV5-1 to TRBJ1-3; D ambiguous. The CDR3 consists of 16 residues. V lost 0 bases to trimming and J lost 3 bases, with 13 bases between them. CDR1 and CDR2 (germline): SGHRS, YFSETQ. The CDR3 DNA reads as TGCGCCAGCAGCTTGGTCGGTGTAGGTTATGGAAACACCATATATTTT. This sequence encodes CASSLVGVGYGNTIYF. Drawing the rest from reference TRBV5-1 and TRBJ1-3, the complete variable domain is KAGVTQTPRYLIKTRGQQVTLSCSPISGHRSVSWYQQTPGQGLQFLFEYFSETQRNKGNFPGRFSGRQFSNSRSEMNVSTLELGDSALYLCASSLVGVGYGNTIYFGEGSWLTVV.

The rearrangement links TRBV15 to TRBJ1-1; D gene uncertain. Trimming stripped 0 bases from V and 11 bases from J, with 10 bases between. This CDR3 has 12 amino acids. Per germline, CDR1 LNHNV and CDR2 YYDKDF (reference sequence). The CDR3 DNA follows: TGTGCCACCAGCAGAGATCTTGGGTCGGCTTTCTTT. Its translation is CATSRDLGSAFF.

This clonotype was counted ten times or more. CDR3 in amino acids: CASSPASGIFDTQYF. For the CDR3, the DNA is TGTGCCAGCAGCCCAGCGTCGGGGATATTTGATACGCAGTATTTT. This rearrangement joins TRBV7-9 to TRBJ2-3; D is perhaps TRBD2 (5 bases). Germline assignment: CDR1 SEHNR and CDR2 FQNEAQ (reference sequence). V was trimmed by 5 bases and J by 6 bases, leaving 18 bases between them. The CDR3 is made up of 15 amino acids.

This clonotype turned up a few times. The chain employs TRBV29-1 and TRBJ1-1; D is unresolved. Germline V gene lookup returns CDR1 SQVTM and CDR2 ANQGSEA. This CDR3 spans 13 amino acids. Trimming pared 6 bases from V and 4 bases from J, leaving 15 bases between. In DNA, the CDR3 is TGCAGCGTGGAGAGAACCCGGGGCACTGAAGCTTTCTTT. Its protein product is CSVERTRGTEAFF.

This chain links TRBV7-6 with TRBJ2-5; D is undetermined. This CDR3 has 13 residues. Germline V gene data show CDR1 as SGHVS and CDR2 as FNYEAQ. The ends were cut back, 4 bases at V and 5 bases at J, with 11 bases in the middle. The CDR3 here is CASSSGSAETQYF. CDR3 bases: TGTGCCAGCAGCTCCGGATCAGCGGAGACCCAGTACTTC.

The V call is TRBV2, the J call TRBJ1-3; D perhaps matches TRBD1 (5 bases). CDR3 length equals 15 residues. The germline CDR1 and CDR2 sequences are SNHLY and FYNNEI. The V end was cut by 7 bases, the J end by 3 bases, with 16 bases between. CDR3 coding DNA: TGTGCCAGCACTGCAGACAGATCTCTTGGAAACACCATATATTTT. Amino acid sequence: CASTADRSLGNTIYF.

This chain joins TRBV10-3 and TRBJ1-1; D is unclear. This CDR3 is 13 amino acids long. Looked up from germline, CDR1 is ENHRY and CDR2 is SYGVKD. With 3 bases removed from V and 7 bases from J, the gap between germline ends came to 12 bases. For the CDR3, the DNA is TGTGCCATCAGTGACGAATTGGGGAGTGAAGCTTTCTTT. Amino acids: CAISDELGSEAFF.